Following are 22 T cell receptor beta chains from one sample sequenced in a study of cytomegalovirus exposure and HLA in healthy donors. PCR was performed using 60 Vbeta and 13 Jbeta primers. The table came from immunoSEQ multiplex PCR; TCRdb's copy has only in-frame clones and leaves some out. The data contain around 150,000 clones, around 84% of them singletons. Specimen: PBMCs. The receptor set was obtained from a boy younger than 10 in good health and CMV-seronegative.

The chain recombines TRBV5-1 with TRBJ1-1; TRBD1 might be the D (6 bases). The V end was cut by 7 bases, the J end by 1 base, with 14 bases between. Germline V gives CDR1 SGHRS, CDR2 YFSETQ. The CDR3 spans 14 residues. The CDR3 DNA reads as TGCGCCAGCCGCCCGGACAGAGCGAACACTGAAGCTTTCTTT. Translated: CASRPDRANTEAFF.

The rearrangement joins TRBV7-2 to TRBJ2-4; 8 bases fit TRBD2. This CDR3 has 18 residues. Germline loops: CDR1 SGHTA, CDR2 FQGNSA. J was trimmed by 0 bases and V by 4 bases; bases with no gene match: 11. The CDR3 DNA reads TGTGCCAGCAGCTCCTACCTCGGCGGGAGGCTAGCCAAAAACATTCAGTACTTC. Residues: CASSSYLGGRLAKNIQYF.

The rearrangement uses TRBV29-1 and TRBJ2-1; 9 nucleotides agree with TRBD2. The CDR3 covers 15 residues. Germline assignment: CDR1 SQVTM and CDR2 ANQGSEA. V dropped 6 bases and J dropped 0; count of bases not matched to a gene: 6. The CDR3 coding sequence is TGCAGCGTACCGAAGACTAGCGGCTCCTACAATGAGCAGTTCTTC. Protein sequence: CSVPKTSGSYNEQFF.

The chain joins TRBV5-1 to TRBJ2-1; 10 positions match TRBD2. The V gene end was trimmed by 3 bases and the J gene end by 12 bases; junction bases not matched to a gene: 12. The CDR3 covers 15 residues. CDR1 is SGHRS and CDR2 is YFSETQ in the germline V gene. The CDR3 sequence: CASSSPSGSKDAQFF. DNA for the CDR3: TGCGCCAGCAGCTCCCCTAGCGGGAGTAAAGATGCGCAGTTCTTC.

The chain joins TRBV5-5 to TRBJ2-7; D is possibly TRBD1 (6 bases). Germline V gene sequence: CDR1 SGHKS, CDR2 YYEKEE (reference sequence). V shed 1 base and J shed 6 bases, with 14 bases lying between them. This CDR3 spans 14 amino acids. The CDR3, as DNA: TGTGCCAGCAGCTTGAGACAGGCTAATGTCGAGCAGTACTTC. Its protein product is CASSLRQANVEQYF.

J is TRBJ2-3 and V is TRBV5-6, with 7 bases aligning to TRBD2. Germline V gene lookup returns CDR1 SGHDT and CDR2 YYEEEE. The length of the CDR3 is 16 residues. With 3 bases clipped from V and 8 bases from J, the junction kept 15 bases outside the gene matches. The CDR3 reads CASSSGTNNAWGTQYF. CDR3 DNA: TGTGCCAGCAGCTCCGGGACTAACAACGCATGGGGTACGCAGTATTTT.

The chain carries TRBV6-5 and TRBJ2-5, with D possibly TRBD1 on 5 matching bases. The end of the DNA is better explained by TRBJ2-7, so the J call may be wrong. Per the germline V gene, CDR1 is MNHEY and CDR2 is SVGAGI. The CDR3 is made up of 14 amino acids. The CDR3, as DNA: TGTGCCAGCAGTTACTCCAGGGTTGTGAACGAGCAGTACTTC. Protein sequence: CASSYSRVVNEQYF.

This clone was seen only once. The chain uses TRBV5-4 and TRBJ1-2; 7 positions agree with TRBD1. The germline V gene has CDR1 SGHNT and CDR2 YYREEE (reference sequence). After removal of 6 bases from V and 4 bases from J, the junction contained 15 bases not matched to a gene. The CDR3 is made up of 16 amino acids. This chain's CDR3 is CASTRGTHLGFYGYTF. DNA for the CDR3: TGTGCCAGCACCAGGGGGACCCACTTGGGCTTCTATGGCTACACCTTC.

The CDR3 region has the DNA TGTGCCAGCAGCCCCCGACAGGGACCGTCCAATGAGCAGTTCTTC. This encodes CASSPRQGPSNEQFF. The chain has TRBV7-8 and TRBJ2-1; 7 positions agree with TRBD1. This CDR3 has 15 residues. The V segment lost 5 bases and the J segment 6 bases; nucleotides outside the gene matches: 10. The germline CDR1 and CDR2 sequences are SGHVS and FQNEAQ.

This clone has a single count. CDR3 protein: CASSLVGSQGGYTF. In DNA, the CDR3 is TGTGCCAGCAGCTTAGTAGGTAGTCAGGGAGGCTACACCTTC. The V and J genes are TRBV7-8 and TRBJ1-2; maybe TRBD1 (5 bases). The CDR3 is made up of 14 amino acids. Deletions cut 1 base from V and 8 bases from J, with 14 bases between. Germline CDR1 reads SGHVS; CDR2 reads FQNEAQ.

The table lists this clone with a count of one. This CDR3 is CASSVGGGSNYGYTF. CDR3 bases: TGTGCCAGCAGCGTAGGAGGTGGGTCCAACTATGGCTACACCTTC. The rearrangement links TRBV9 to TRBJ1-2; D gene unclear. The CDR3 is 15 residues long. V lost 0 bases and J 2 bases, leaving 11 bases between the germline ends. The germline CDR1 and CDR2 sequences are SGDLS and YYNGEE.

The chain recombines TRBV6-5 with TRBJ2-3, with D possibly TRBD1 on 6 matching bases. Germline V gene sequence: CDR1 MNHEY, CDR2 SVGAGI. The CDR3 sequence is 12 residues long. Trimming removed 11 bases from V and 4 bases from J, with 13 bases in between. CDR3 amino acids: CASYRVPDTQYF. The CDR3 bases are TGTGCCTCATACAGGGTGCCAGATACGCAGTATTTT.

The count of this clone is one. This chain joins TRBV19 and TRBJ1-3; D possibly corresponds to TRBD1 (5 bases). V was clipped by 8 bases and J by 0 bases, with 11 bases between them. The length of the CDR3 is 14 residues. CDR1 is LNHDA, CDR2 SQIVND, per germline (reference sequence). Written as DNA, the CDR3 is TGTGCCAGTTCGGGACTGACCTCTGGAAACACCATATATTTT. This codes for CASSGLTSGNTIYF.

The chain combines TRBV6-1 with TRBJ2-3; 9 bases match TRBD2. The CDR3 extends over 17 amino acids. From germline, CDR1 is MNHNS and CDR2 SASEGT. The trim removed 0 bases at V and 0 bases at J, leaving 4 bases unmatched. The CDR3 reads CASSEARLAGSTDTQYF. The CDR3, as DNA: TGTGCCAGCAGTGAAGCTCGTCTAGCGGGAAGCACAGATACGCAGTATTTT.

The V gene is TRBV4-1, the J gene TRBJ2-7, with TRBD1 identical over 8 bases. V lost 4 bases, J lost 2 bases, and 7 bases stayed unmatched. Germline CDR1 reads MGHRA; CDR2 reads YSYEKL. The CDR3 spans 15 residues. In DNA form, the CDR3 reads TGCGCCAGCAGCCTCTGGATACAGGGGGCCTACGAGCAGTACTTC. Its translation: CASSLWIQGAYEQYF.

A few counts support this clone. The chain uses TRBV5-4 and TRBJ2-6, with D possibly matching TRBD1 (5 bases). Trimming shortened V by 0 bases and J by 0 bases, and 10 bases separated the two germline ends. This CDR3 spans 17 amino acids. Germline-derived CDR1 and CDR2 are SGHNT and YYREEE (reference sequence). This chain's CDR3 is CASSLVLGDSGANVLTF. CDR3 nucleotide sequence: TGTGCCAGCAGCTTGGTATTAGGGGACTCTGGGGCCAACGTCCTGACTTTC. The full variable domain, completed using reference TRBV5-4 and TRBJ2-6, is ETGVTQSPTHLIKTRGQQVTLRCSSQSGHNTVSWYQQALGQGPQFIFQYYREEENGRGNFPPRFSGLQFPNYSSELNVNALELDDSALYLCASSLVLGDSGANVLTFGAGSRLTVL.

V usage is TRBV5-4 and J usage is TRBJ2-6; possibly TRBD1 for D (6 bases). Germline V CDR1 and CDR2: SGHNT, YYREEE (reference sequence). V gave up 7 bases and J gave up 4 bases, with 15 bases separating them. The CDR3 sequence is 15 residues long. The CDR3 DNA is TGTGCCAGCGGCGACGTGGGGGCGGGGGCCAACGTCCTGACTTTC. This codes for CASGDVGAGANVLTF.

This clone was observed a few times. The chain couples TRBV19 to TRBJ2-7, with D possibly TRBD1 on 6 matching bases. The CDR3 runs to 13 residues. V lost 9 bases and J 2 bases, leaving 14 bases between the germline ends. From germline, CDR1 is LNHDA and CDR2 SQIVND (reference sequence). The CDR3 loop is CASATGTPYEQYF. Written as DNA, the CDR3 is TGTGCCAGCGCGACAGGCACTCCCTACGAGCAGTACTTC.

The chain recombines TRBV7-2 with TRBJ2-5; 10 bases align to TRBD2. The germline V gene encodes CDR1 SGHTA and CDR2 FQGNSA. With 2 bases clipped from V and 6 bases from J, the junction kept 3 bases outside the gene matches. This CDR3 region has 14 residues. The CDR3: CASSLLAGDQTQYF. For the CDR3, the DNA is TGTGCCAGCAGCTTACTAGCGGGGGATCAGACCCAGTACTTC.

The rearrangement joins TRBV7-3 to TRBJ2-2; D perhaps matches TRBD1 (6 bases). The CDR3 runs 15 residues. Trimming shortened V by 2 bases and J by 7 bases, and 14 bases separated the two germline ends. Germline V CDR1 and CDR2: SGHTA, FQGTGA. CDR3 sequence: CASSLGQGWNGELFF. CDR3 DNA: TGTGCCAGCAGCTTAGGGCAGGGGTGGAACGGGGAGCTGTTTTTT.

V usage is TRBV6-5 and J usage is TRBJ1-5, with D tentatively TRBD1 (5 bases). Germline CDR1 is MNHEY and CDR2 is SVGAGI. The CDR3 runs to 14 residues. V gave up 4 bases and J gave up 5 bases, with 12 bases separating them. The CDR3 coding sequence is TGTGCCAGCAGTTCGATAGACAGTTATCAGCCCCAGCATTTT. Amino acids: CASSSIDSYQPQHF.

The chain couples TRBV4-1 to TRBJ2-3, with 11 nucleotides matching TRBD2. The V segment lost 2 bases and the J segment 6 bases; nucleotides outside the gene matches: 4. CDR3 length equals 15 residues. Germline CDR1 is MGHRA and CDR2 is YSYEKL. The CDR3, as DNA: TGCGCCAGCAGCCAACTAGCGGGAGGAGAGGATACGCAGTATTTT. Its translation: CASSQLAGGEDTQYF.